These 20 T cell receptor beta chains share one sample of origin, sequenced in a study of cytomegalovirus exposure and HLA in healthy donors. The PCR had 60 Vbeta and 13 Jbeta primers. Method: immunoSEQ multiplex PCR; TCRdb's copy keeps in-frame clones and lacks some. The sample carries tens of thousands of clones, 90% recorded once. Sequencing used PBMCs. Receptors originate from a woman under 30 in good health and CMV-seronegative.

J is TRBJ2-1 and V is TRBV9, with 14 bases that match TRBD2. This CDR3 has 16 residues. Germline loops: CDR1 SGDLS, CDR2 YYNGEE. With V trimmed by 4 bases and J by 6 bases, 6 bases remained unmatched. The CDR3 region is CASSPMTSGRGNEQFF. In DNA form, the CDR3 reads TGTGCCAGCAGCCCCATGACTAGCGGGAGGGGCAATGAGCAGTTCTTC.

This rearrangement joins TRBV7-3 to TRBJ2-2; D perhaps matches TRBD2 (5 bases). The ends were cut back, 6 bases at V and 0 bases at J, with 14 bases in the middle. The germline V gene has CDR1 SGHTA and CDR2 FQGTGA. The CDR3 has 16 amino acids. As DNA, the CDR3 is TGTGCCAGCAGGCCCGGGGTAGGCTCGAACACCGGGGAGCTGTTTTTT. Translation gives CASRPGVGSNTGELFF.

This rearrangement joins TRBV15 to TRBJ2-3; D is unresolved. Looked up from germline, CDR1 is LNHNV and CDR2 is YYDKDF (reference sequence). CDR3 length: 12 amino acids. Trimming left V 2 bases short and J 5 bases short, with 5 bases between. DNA for the CDR3: TGTGCCACCAGCAGAATCAAAGATACGCAGTATTTT. This translates into CATSRIKDTQYF.

The rearrangement links TRBV27 to TRBJ2-5, with a weak D call TRBD2 (5 bases). Germline V gene data show CDR1 as MNHEY and CDR2 as SMNVEV (reference sequence). V lost 1 base to trimming and J lost 1 base, with 10 bases between them. The CDR3 sequence is 15 residues long. This CDR3 reads CASSLFVGSQETQYF. CDR3 nucleotides: TGTGCCAGCAGTTTATTCGTGGGGAGCCAAGAGACCCAGTACTTC.

V gene TRBV5-1 combines with J gene TRBJ1-2; 9 positions agree with TRBD1. Trimming cost V 4 bases and J 6 bases; bases outside gene matches: 10. The V gene's germline CDR1 is SGHRS and CDR2 YFSETQ. This CDR3 has 15 residues. In DNA, the CDR3 is TGCGCCAGCAGCGCCAGGACAGGGGAATGGGATGGCTACACCTTC. Encoded protein: CASSARTGEWDGYTF. Drawing the rest from reference TRBV5-1 and TRBJ1-2, the complete variable domain is KAGVTQTPRYLIKTRGQQVTLSCSPISGHRSVSWYQQTPGQGLQFLFEYFSETQRNKGNFPGRFSGRQFSNSRSEMNVSTLELGDSALYLCASSARTGEWDGYTFGSGTRLTVV.

The rearrangement joins TRBV30 to TRBJ2-1; TRBD1 is a possible D gene (5 bases). Deletions cut 0 bases from V and 4 bases from J, with 7 bases between. CDR3 length: 13 amino acids. Germline CDR1 is GTSNPN and CDR2 is SVGIG (reference sequence). The CDR3: CAWSVGPYNEQFF. CDR3 sequence (DNA): TGTGCCTGGAGTGTGGGGCCTTACAATGAGCAGTTCTTC.

The chain uses TRBV6-1 and TRBJ2-4, with 7 bases fitting TRBD2. V lost 10 bases to trimming and J lost 7 bases; unmatched junction nucleotides: 16. Germline V gene lookup returns CDR1 MNHNS and CDR2 SASEGT. There are 15 residues in the CDR3. The CDR3 DNA is TGTGCCACCACCCCTCGGGAGGAGAATGGGAACATTCAGTACTTC. This sequence encodes CATTPREENGNIQYF.

The gene calls are TRBV7-7 and TRBJ2-5; 8 bases line up with TRBD2. Germline CDR1 and CDR2: SSHAT and FNYEAQ (reference sequence). V trimming: 1 base; J trimming: 5 bases; junction bases outside the gene matches: 3. The CDR3 has 14 amino acids. The CDR3 nucleotides are TGTGCCAGCAGCTTAGGTCGGGGGGGGGAGACCCAGTACTTC. Translating gives CASSLGRGGETQYF.

The V call is TRBV11-3, the J call TRBJ2-1; the match to TRBD2 covers 13 bases. Looked up from germline, CDR1 is SGHNT and CDR2 is YENEEA. The CDR3 length is 17 residues. J gave up 7 bases and V 4 bases, and 10 bases lay outside the gene matches. CDR3 coding DNA: TGTGCCAGCAGCTCACCACTAGCGGGAGGGTCTGCGAATGAGCAGTTCTTC. Translating it yields CASSSPLAGGSANEQFF. The full variable domain, completed using reference TRBV11-3 and TRBJ2-1, is EAGVVQSPRYKIIEKKQPVAFWCNPISGHNTLYWYLQNLGQGPELLIRYENEEAVDDSQLPKDRFSAERLKGVDSTLKIQPAELGDSAVYLCASSSPLAGGSANEQFFGPGTRLTVL.

V is TRBV28 and J is TRBJ2-7; TRBD2 aligns across 7 bases. Germline loops: CDR1 MDHEN, CDR2 SYDVKM. The CDR3 length is 15 residues. The J segment lost 0 bases and the V segment lost 2 bases, leaving 4 bases of the junction unmatched. The CDR3 sequence is CASSLASGFSYEQYF. CDR3 DNA sequence: TGTGCCAGCAGTTTAGCTAGCGGTTTCTCCTACGAGCAGTACTTC.

As concerns this clone: In this CDR3 the conserved last residue, phenylalanine or tryptophan, is missing, so a read error is likely. The V and J genes are TRBV28 and TRBJ1-2; D is unresolved. CDR1 is MDHEN, CDR2 SYDVKM, per germline. The CDR3 has 14 residues. Trimming shortened V by 5 bases and J by 4 bases, and 14 bases separated the two germline ends. CDR3 sequence (DNA): TGTGCCAGCAGTAAGACCGAGCGAATCTATGGCTACACCCTC. This translates into CASSKTERIYGYTL.

The V call is TRBV28, the J call TRBJ2-5, with D maybe TRBD1 (6 bases). V was pared by 3 bases and J by 4 bases, with 21 bases between. This CDR3 region has 17 residues. Germline assignment: CDR1 MDHEN and CDR2 SYDVKM. CDR3 bases: TGTGCCAGCAGTTTTCATCCACGGGACATCTCGATAGAGACCCAGTACTTC. It is translated as CASSFHPRDISIETQYF.

This clone was picked up a small number of times. The chain is built from TRBV6-5 and TRBJ1-4, with D uncertain. Trimming took off 6 bases at V and 5 bases at J, with 10 bases between the two ends. Germline CDR1 reads MNHEY; CDR2 reads SVGAGI. CDR3 size: 13 residues. This chain's CDR3 is CASSPSPNEKLFF. The CDR3 bases are TGTGCCAGCAGCCCTAGTCCCAATGAAAAACTGTTTTTT.

The V and J genes are TRBV27 and TRBJ2-7, with TRBD1 matching 8 bases. Germline V gene sequence: CDR1 MNHEY, CDR2 SMNVEV (reference sequence). V was pared by 3 bases and J by 6 bases, with 7 bases of the junction left unmatched. The CDR3 length is 14 residues. The CDR3 nucleotides read TGTGCCAGCAGTTTGACAGGGGCCCGTGGCGAGCAGTACTTC. It codes for CASSLTGARGEQYF.

With respect to this clone: The junction shows a germline mismatch at one end, possibly a read error. The chain uses TRBV7-9 and TRBJ2-1, with 10 bases fitting TRBD1. Germline values: CDR1 SEHNR, CDR2 FQNEAQ (reference sequence). The CDR3 runs 16 residues. The CDR3 region is CSSSLATGGGIGEQFF. In nucleotides, the CDR3 is TGTTCCAGCAGCTTAGCGACAGGGGGCGGAATTGGGGAGCAGTTCTTC.

This clone was detected a few times. The chain has TRBV6-1 and TRBJ1-5; TRBD1 agrees at 8 bases. The J segment lost 7 bases and the V segment lost 8 bases, leaving 7 bases of the junction unmatched. CDR1 MNHNS and CDR2 SASEGT come from the germline V gene. The CDR3 runs to 13 residues. The CDR3 protein is CASETGELQPQHF. The CDR3 DNA is TGTGCCAGCGAGACAGGGGAATTGCAGCCCCAGCATTTT.

The chain is built from TRBV5-1 and TRBJ1-5; D gene unclear. V lost 4 bases to trimming and J lost 7 bases, with 18 bases between them. Germline V gene data show CDR1 as SGHRS and CDR2 as YFSETQ. The length of the CDR3 is 15 residues. For the CDR3, the DNA is TGCGCCAGCAGCCCCCTCGGGGTTAGCTCGCAGCCCCAGCATTTT. It codes for CASSPLGVSSQPQHF.

The chain carries TRBV15 and TRBJ2-3; a possible D gene is TRBD2 (5 bases). V was trimmed by 8 bases and J by 2 bases, leaving 14 bases between them. This CDR3 comprises 14 residues. Germline CDR1 LNHNV, CDR2 YYDKDF (reference sequence). The CDR3 region is CATSEGGPTDTQYF. DNA of the CDR3: TGTGCCACCTCAGAGGGCGGGCCCACAGATACGCAGTATTTT.

This chain uses TRBV27 with TRBJ1-2, with 10 bases matching TRBD1. The V and J ends lost 3 bases and 2 bases, in that order; junction bases with no gene match: 3. CDR1 is MNHEY, CDR2 SMNVEV, per germline (reference sequence). This CDR3 has 15 amino acids. CDR3 coding DNA: TGTGCCAGCAGTTTCTCGACAGGGGGCAACTATGGCTACACCTTC. Translating gives CASSFSTGGNYGYTF.

The V call is TRBV2, the J call TRBJ2-7; maybe TRBD2 (7 bases). V was shortened by 1 base and J by 4 bases, with 11 bases between the two germline ends. The CDR3 spans 14 residues. Germline V gives CDR1 SNHLY, CDR2 FYNNEI. CDR3 in DNA: TGTGCCAGCAGTGAAGGGCGGGGGCCGTACGAGCAGTACTTC. It codes for CASSEGRGPYEQYF.